These T cell receptor beta chains were read from a single sample in a study of CXCR3-negative and CXCR3-positive naive CD8 T cells. TCRdb re-called the 5' RACE reads and catalogs CDR3 proteins one per entry, DNA excluded. The ten most abundant clones cover 0.41% of a sample with about 130,000 distinct CDR3 sequences. The sequenced material came from naive CXCR3+ CD8+ T cells from blood. The receptor set was obtained from a human donor in good health. Some clones in this sample may be carry-over from other donors' samples. Each CDR3 is given with its conserved first and last residue.

j_gene | v_gene | CDR3aa
TRBJ2-3 | TRBV15 | CATEKGYTDTQYF
TRBJ2-7 | TRBV12-3/TRBV12-4 | CASSLHPAYEQYF
TRBJ2-1 | TRBV5-4 | CASSPIGPLAGGHYNEQFF
TRBJ2-7 | TRBV6-8 | CASSPGGRNYEQYF
TRBJ2-7 | TRBV28 | CASSLRGTVSYEQYF
TRBJ2-7 | TRBV5-1 | CASSHGGADEQYF
TRBJ1-1 | TRBV12-3/TRBV12-4 | CASSYPVQITEAFF
TRBJ2-1 | TRBV28 | CASSLGDEQFF
TRBJ1-1 | TRBV7-9 | CASKTGFGVTEAFF
TRBJ2-1 | TRBV3-1 | CASSQDGLSGTSYNEQFF
TRBJ2-1 | TRBV18 | CASSPPGGSYNEQFF
TRBJ2-7 | TRBV28 | CASSLGQRGPGYEQYF
TRBJ2-7 | TRBV4-1 | CASSQGEREEQYF
TRBJ2-1 | TRBV27 | CASSPFGLMQFF
TRBJ1-3 | TRBV11-2 | CASSLEETGGFGNTIYF
TRBJ2-3 | TRBV20-1 | CRVGQDTDTQYF
TRBJ2-3 | TRBV15 | CATSRETGTGETDTQYF
TRBJ2-3 | TRBV7-8 | CASSLGGGGDTQYF